Below are 27 T cell receptor beta chains sequenced from a single sample in a study of T cell changes during pregnancy in multiple sclerosis (dated by TCRdb to between 2018 and 2021). Library construction relied on the immunoSEQ multiplex PCR assay. In TCRdb, the immuneACCESS table is reduced to in-frame sequences with V and J assigned. These tables do not hold every clone; where another copy was compared, an unresolved V gene accounts for under half, and the others remain unexplained. This sample is represented by about 100,000 clones; roughly nine tenths of them were singletons. The ten most abundant clones make up 3.5% of the sample. The sequencing used peripheral blood, collected after pregnancy. These TCRs come from a female donor with multiple sclerosis, enrolled in a pregnancy study.

The V gene is TRBV29-1, the J gene TRBJ1-1; D not resolved. CDR1 SQVTM and CDR2 ANQGSEA come from the germline V gene. V dropped 7 bases and J dropped 2 bases, with 11 bases sitting between them. CDR3 length: 12 amino acids. CDR3 sequence: CSAVRVNTEAFF. For the CDR3, the DNA is TGCAGCGCGGTCCGGGTTAACACTGAAGCTTTCTTT.

The chain has TRBV27 and TRBJ1-1, with D uncertain. V lost 10 bases, J lost 4 bases, and 10 bases lay in between. From germline, CDR1 is MNHEY and CDR2 SMNVEV (reference sequence). The CDR3 sequence is 11 residues long. The CDR3 reads CATRRSTEAFF. In DNA, the CDR3 is TGTGCCACCAGACGGAGCACTGAAGCTTTCTTT.

The CDR3 sequence is CANLENTEAFF. The CDR3 DNA reads TGTGCCAACCTAGAGAACACTGAAGCTTTCTTT. This chain links TRBV2 with TRBJ1-1, with no clear D. The CDR3 runs to 11 residues. Trimming removed 10 bases from V and 1 base from J, with 7 bases in between. Germline CDR1 reads SNHLY; CDR2 reads FYNNEI.

The chain combines TRBV7-3 with TRBJ2-3; D possibly corresponds to TRBD2 (6 bases). The CDR3 is made up of 15 amino acids. V lost 4 bases and J lost 1, with 12 bases in between. Germline CDR1 and CDR2: SGHTA and FQGTGA. The CDR3 nucleotides read TGTGCCAGCAGCTCTCATAGCGGCCGCACAGATACGCAGTATTTT. It codes for CASSSHSGRTDTQYF. Together with reference TRBV7-3 and TRBJ2-3, the CDR3 gives the full variable domain: GAGVSQTPSNKVTEKGKYVELRCDPISGHTALYWYRQSLGQGPEFLIYFQGTGAADDSGLPNDRFFAVRPEGSVSTLKIQRTERGDSAVYLCASSSHSGRTDTQYFGPGTRLTVL.

The V gene is TRBV5-1, the J gene TRBJ1-2; the D gene is possibly TRBD1 (6 bases). This CDR3 region has 20 residues. The V end lost 3 bases, the J end lost 5 bases, and 32 bases lay between the germline ends. Germline V lookup: CDR1 SGHRS, CDR2 YFSETQ. DNA of the CDR3: TGCGCCAGCAGCTCAGCCCTCCCGGGACATCAGGGGCGAGGGGATTATGGCTACACCTTC. As protein: CASSSALPGHQGRGDYGYTF.

The CDR3 sequence: CASRNRGRNTEAFF. CDR3 nucleotides: TGTGCCAGCAGGAATAGGGGGAGGAACACTGAAGCTTTCTTT. This chain connects TRBV13 to TRBJ1-1, with a tentative D call TRBD1 (6 bases). Germline V gene lookup returns CDR1 PRHDT and CDR2 FYEKMQ (reference sequence). The CDR3 spans 14 residues. The V end lost 6 bases, the J end lost 1 base, and 12 bases lay between the germline ends.

The chain carries TRBV5-1 and TRBJ2-7; D is undetermined. With 2 bases removed from V and 2 bases from J, the gap between germline ends came to 8 bases. The CDR3 covers 13 residues. Germline V gene sequence: CDR1 SGHRS, CDR2 YFSETQ. This chain's CDR3 is CASSFGPTYEQYF. The CDR3 DNA follows: TGCGCCAGCAGCTTTGGGCCTACCTACGAGCAGTACTTC.

The rearrangement uses TRBV10-3 and TRBJ1-5; D unresolved. Trimming stripped 3 bases from V and 0 bases from J, with 6 bases between. Germline V gives CDR1 ENHRY, CDR2 SYGVKD. CDR3 length equals 14 residues. CDR3 sequence: CAISDSSSNQPQHF. CDR3 in DNA: TGTGCCATCAGTGACTCCAGTAGCAATCAGCCCCAGCATTTT.

The chain carries TRBV11-3 and TRBJ2-7; D perhaps matches TRBD2 (6 bases). From germline, CDR1 is SGHNT and CDR2 YENEEA. V shed 6 bases and J shed 4 bases, with 10 bases lying between them. The CDR3 has 12 amino acids. The CDR3 DNA reads as TGTGCCAGCAGTGGGGGAGGATACGAGCAGTACTTC. The encoded protein is CASSGGGYEQYF.

The chain combines TRBV5-1 with TRBJ2-5; 9 nucleotides match TRBD2. There are 16 residues in the CDR3. The ends lost 0 bases at V and 5 bases at J; junction bases unmatched: 8. Germline CDR1 SGHRS, CDR2 YFSETQ. The CDR3 region is CASSLAAGGPGETQYF. CDR3 sequence (DNA): TGCGCCAGCAGCTTGGCGGCGGGGGGGCCCGGGGAGACCCAGTACTTC.

The rearrangement joins TRBV29-1 to TRBJ2-7; TRBD2 matches at 16 bases. Germline assignment: CDR1 SQVTM and CDR2 ANQGSEA. J was trimmed by 3 bases and V by 6 bases; bases with no gene match: 8. This CDR3 has 16 amino acids. The CDR3 DNA follows: TGCAGCGTCAAAGGGACTAGCGGGGGGGCCATCTACGAGCAGTACTTC. Its translation: CSVKGTSGGAIYEQYF.

The chain combines TRBV5-1 with TRBJ2-3, with TRBD2 matching 16 bases. V trimming: 4 bases; J trimming: 1 base; junction bases outside the gene matches: 6. The CDR3 loop spans 18 amino acids. Looked up from germline, CDR1 is SGHRS and CDR2 is YFSETQ. The DNA of the CDR3 is TGCGCCAGCAGCCCGGGACTAGCGGGGGGGCGGGGCACAGATACGCAGTATTTT. Residues: CASSPGLAGGRGTDTQYF.

The V and J genes are TRBV5-4 and TRBJ2-2, with TRBD2 matching 8 bases. Trimming took 2 bases from V and 4 from J; bases not matched to a gene: 10. The germline gives CDR1 SGHNT, CDR2 YYREEE (reference sequence). The CDR3 consists of 17 residues. CDR3 bases: TGTGCCAGCAGCTTAGGAGGGCGGGGGGCCAGCACCGGGGAGCTGTTTTTT. It is translated as CASSLGGRGASTGELFF.

The chain has TRBV29-1 and TRBJ2-1, with 11 nucleotides matching TRBD2. This CDR3 region has 15 residues. The V segment lost 6 bases and the J segment 5 bases; nucleotides outside the gene matches: 9. Germline V gives CDR1 SQVTM, CDR2 ANQGSEA. The CDR3: CSVRSSSGGHNEQFF. The CDR3 DNA reads as TGCAGCGTCCGGTCATCTAGCGGGGGGCACAATGAGCAGTTCTTC.

The V gene is TRBV9, the J gene TRBJ1-5; D is possibly TRBD1 (5 bases). Trimming pared 4 bases from V and 4 bases from J, leaving 27 bases between. CDR3 size: 19 residues. Germline loops: CDR1 SGDLS, CDR2 YYNGEE. In DNA form, the CDR3 reads TGTGCCAGCAGCAACCTGGGTGTGGTGGAGGGGTTAGGTAATCAGCCCCAGCATTTT. It codes for CASSNLGVVEGLGNQPQHF.

This CDR3 is CAISGGTAYEQYF. The CDR3 DNA reads TGTGCCATCAGTGGAGGGACAGCCTACGAGCAGTACTTC. V usage is TRBV10-3 and J usage is TRBJ2-7; 7 bases agree with TRBD1. Germline CDR1 and CDR2: ENHRY and SYGVKD. This CDR3 spans 13 amino acids. With V trimmed by 4 bases and J by 2 bases, 2 bases remained unmatched.

The chain couples TRBV15 to TRBJ1-4; D remains ambiguous. Germline V gives CDR1 LNHNV, CDR2 YYDKDF (reference sequence). Trimming shortened V by 1 base and J by 4 bases, and 4 bases separated the two germline ends. The CDR3 has 13 residues. CDR3 protein: CATSRGGNEKLFF. Here the CDR3 DNA reads TGTGCCACCAGCAGAGGAGGTAATGAAAAACTGTTTTTT.

The chain has TRBV5-5 and TRBJ2-7; weak D call: TRBD2 (5 bases). Per germline, CDR1 SGHKS and CDR2 YYEKEE (reference sequence). V was pared by 0 bases and J by 6 bases, with 13 bases between. There are 14 residues in the CDR3. CDR3 amino acids: CASSLVGNSGEQYF. The CDR3 region has the DNA TGTGCCAGCAGCTTGGTCGGGAACTCTGGCGAGCAGTACTTC.

In this sample, this clone turned up once. This sequence joins TRBV6-1 and TRBJ2-7; D possibly corresponds to TRBD2 (5 bases). CDR1 is MNHNS and CDR2 is SASEGT in the germline V gene. V lost 8 bases to trimming and J lost 2 bases, with 16 bases between them. CDR3 size: 14 residues. The chain's CDR3 is CASLDRGGPYEQYF. Written as DNA, the CDR3 is TGTGCCAGCCTGGACCGGGGTGGACCCTACGAGCAGTACTTC.

This clone has only a few counts. The genes are TRBV13 and TRBJ2-4; TRBD1 might be the D (5 bases). This CDR3 spans 16 amino acids. Looked up from germline, CDR1 is PRHDT and CDR2 is FYEKMQ (reference sequence). Trimming removed 0 bases from V and 0 bases from J, with 9 bases in between. The DNA of the CDR3 is TGTGCCAGCAGCTTAGGGACAGAATTAGCCAAAAACATTCAGTACTTC. Residues: CASSLGTELAKNIQYF.

The chain couples TRBV10-3 to TRBJ1-5; D remains unclear. Germline lookup yields CDR1 ENHRY and CDR2 SYGVKD. The ends were cut back, 6 bases at V and 5 bases at J, with 8 bases in the middle. The CDR3 loop spans 12 amino acids. The CDR3 loop reads CAIRGEDQPQHF. The CDR3 nucleotides are TGTGCCATCAGGGGTGAGGATCAGCCCCAGCATTTT.

This chain links TRBV27 with TRBJ2-4; the D gene is possibly TRBD1 (6 bases). Germline loops: CDR1 MNHEY, CDR2 SMNVEV (reference sequence). Trimming took 5 bases from V and 8 from J, leaving 16 bases between them. The CDR3 contains 14 residues. DNA for the CDR3: TGTGCCAGCAGTCCCCGGGACACCGCGGACATTCAGTACTTC. This translates into CASSPRDTADIQYF.

The chain joins TRBV10-3 to TRBJ2-7; tentatively, D is TRBD1 (5 bases). This CDR3 contains 15 residues. The V end was cut by 8 bases, the J end by 1 base, with 18 bases between. Germline assignment: CDR1 ENHRY and CDR2 SYGVKD. Here the CDR3 reads CAISNTVQDSYEQYF. The CDR3 DNA reads TGTGCCATCTCAAACACGGTACAGGATTCCTACGAGCAGTACTTC.

Here the CDR3 reads CSARGSGAFF. The CDR3 DNA reads as TGCAGTGCTAGAGGCAGTGGAGCTTTCTTT. V gene TRBV20-1 combines with J gene TRBJ1-1; D call uncertain. This CDR3 is 10 amino acids long. V lost 1 base to trimming and J lost 10 bases, with 7 bases between them. Germline V lookup: CDR1 DFQATT, CDR2 SNEGSKA (reference sequence).

V gene TRBV19 combines with J gene TRBJ2-2; 7 nucleotides line up with TRBD1. Germline CDR1 reads LNHDA; CDR2 reads SQIVND (reference sequence). This CDR3 contains 17 residues. Germline trimming cut 4 bases from V and 6 bases from J; bases unmatched to any gene: 14. CDR3 sequence (DNA): TGTGCCAGTAGTACCCTCGGAGTGACAGGGAAGTCCGGGGAGCTGTTTTTT. It yields the protein CASSTLGVTGKSGELFF.

The J gene is TRBJ2-2, the V gene TRBV6-5; D is unresolved. This CDR3 region has 15 residues. Germline CDR1 MNHEY, CDR2 SVGAGI. V was pared by 2 bases and J by 5 bases, with 12 bases between. The DNA for the CDR3 is TGTGCCAGCAGTTACACGGAACTGCGGACCGGGGAGCTGTTTTTT. It is translated as CASSYTELRTGELFF.

V is TRBV27 and J is TRBJ1-5; tentative D call: TRBD1 (6 bases). CDR1 is MNHEY, CDR2 SMNVEV, per germline (reference sequence). Trimming shortened V by 6 bases and J by 3 bases, and 15 bases separated the two germline ends. This CDR3 has 15 amino acids. The chain's CDR3 is CASSPGRGANQPQHF. Written as DNA, the CDR3 is TGTGCCAGCAGCCCCGGCAGGGGTGCCAATCAGCCCCAGCATTTT.